This T cell receptor (beta chain) was identified in a study of blood T cell repertoires in COVID-19. Turning to the study itself: In each case, the material was cDNA or gDNA derived from T cells, B-cell-depleted T cells, or PBMCs.

Participants were aged about 18 to 90 years from approximately 25 US areas. Germline CDR1 and CDR2: GTSNPN and SVGIG (reference sequence). The ends were cut back, 3 bases at V and 10 bases at J, with 15 bases in the middle. The CDR3 has 12 residues. Sequencing used immunoSEQ multiplex PCR; TCRdb keeps in-frame clones, though not all of them. The table records more than 300,000 clones, roughly 91% of them present only once. This chain links TRBV30 with TRBJ1-2; tentatively, D is TRBD1 (6 bases). The sequenced sample consisted of PBMCs or T cells enriched from blood (not recorded which). This TCR derives from a woman aged 25 to 39 who had recovered from COVID-19. The CDR3 DNA sequence: TGTGCCTGGAGGCTCCCCAGGGGCGTCTACACCTTC. It yields the protein CAWRLPRGVYTF.